Listed here are 24 T cell receptor beta chains from one sample, sequenced in a study of T-cell reconstitution after alpha-beta-depleted transplantation in children. The TCRbeta library was prepared with unique molecular identifiers. MiXCR was run by TCRdb on the PCR reads, yielding one entry per CDR3 protein. Of almost 600,000 distinct CDR3 sequences listed, over 25% are singletons. The sample consisted of PBMCs, taken before TCRalphabeta/CD19-depleted stem cell transplant. The receptors shown here come from a boy in the first two years of life with Wiskott-Aldrich syndrome, due to receive a stem cell transplant.

The chain links TRBV5-1 to TRBJ2-1; TRBD2 matches at 11 bases. The CDR3 contains 16 residues. Trimming at V came to 0 bases and at J to 4 bases, leaving 3 bases not matched to a gene. CDR1 and CDR2 (germline): SGHRS, YFSETQ. This CDR3 reads CASSLEGLADYNEQFF. The DNA for the CDR3 is TGCGCCAGCAGCTTGGAGGGACTAGCGGATTACAATGAGCAGTTCTTC.

The sample holds a few counts of this clonotype. The V call is TRBV5-1, the J call TRBJ2-1, with TRBD1 identical over 10 bases. The germline V gene encodes CDR1 SGHRS and CDR2 YFSETQ. The CDR3 has 16 amino acids. V dropped 4 bases and J dropped 0; count of bases not matched to a gene: 4. The CDR3 nucleotides are TGCGCCAGCAGCCCCCGGACAGGGGGCTCCTACAATGAGCAGTTCTTC. Its protein product is CASSPRTGGSYNEQFF.

The chain links TRBV29-1 to TRBJ1-2, with D hard to call. The length of the CDR3 is 12 residues. Looked up from germline, CDR1 is SQVTM and CDR2 is ANQGSEA. V shed 5 bases and J shed 1 base, with 8 bases lying between them. CDR3 sequence: CSVSPFNYGYTF. DNA of the CDR3: TGCAGCGTTAGTCCTTTTAACTATGGCTACACCTTC.

This clonotype occurred a few times. The junction does not match germline at one end; this may be a read error. The gene calls are TRBV5-1 and TRBJ2-7; perhaps TRBD1 as D (5 bases). Germline V gene sequence: CDR1 SGHRS, CDR2 YFSETQ. The CDR3 covers 14 residues. The CDR3 here is CASSLGHRTYEQYF. The CDR3 coding sequence is TGTGCCAGCAGCTTAGGCCACAGGACCTACGAGCAGTACTTC.

This chain uses TRBV5-1 with TRBJ2-5, with a tentative D call TRBD1 (6 bases). Germline V CDR1 and CDR2: SGHRS, YFSETQ. This CDR3 is built from 11 residues. V dropped 8 bases and J dropped 2 bases, with 7 bases sitting between them. In DNA, the CDR3 is TGCGCCAGTGGACAGCAAGAGACCCAGTACTTC. Its translation is CASGQQETQYF.

This clonotype was seen only once. The V gene is TRBV11-1, the J gene TRBJ2-7; tentative D call: TRBD1 (6 bases). V lost 3 bases, J lost 0 bases, and 27 bases lay in between. This CDR3 region has 20 residues. The V gene's germline CDR1 is SGHAT and CDR2 FQDESV (reference sequence). CDR3 loop: CASSFKNSHKPGHLSYEQYF. The DNA of the CDR3 is TGTGCCAGCAGCTTTAAAAACTCCCATAAACCGGGACATCTCTCCTACGAGCAGTACTTC.

This clonotype appeared a few times. The chain carries TRBV5-1 and TRBJ1-4; 8 bases are shared with TRBD1. The V gene's germline CDR1 is SGHRS and CDR2 YFSETQ. CDR3 length: 16 residues. After removal of 2 bases from V and 3 bases from J, the junction contained 6 bases not matched to a gene. As DNA, the CDR3 is TGCGCCAGCAGCTTAAATGGACAGGGATCTAATGAAAAACTGTTTTTT. It is translated as CASSLNGQGSNEKLFF.

This chain connects TRBV5-1 to TRBJ2-4; D unresolved. The CDR3 extends over 13 amino acids. Germline V CDR1 and CDR2: SGHRS, YFSETQ. Trimming cost V 4 bases and J 8 bases, with 13 bases left between them. The CDR3 DNA sequence: TGCGCCAGCAGCGGGCTGGGGATGGACATTCAGTACTTC. Its protein is CASSGLGMDIQYF.

The CDR3 DNA reads TGTGCCAGCAGTTTCCGGACGAACACTGAAGCTTTCTTT. Translated, it gives CASSFRTNTEAFF. This chain uses TRBV12-3 or TRBV12-4 with TRBJ1-1, with D hard to call. V was cut by 3 bases and J by 1 base, with 6 bases left in between. The CDR3 is 13 residues long.

This clonotype has a count of ten or more. The genes are TRBV29-1 and TRBJ2-6; unclear D gene. The CDR3 covers 13 residues. The germline V gene has CDR1 SQVTM and CDR2 ANQGSEA. V was cut by 5 bases and J by 0 bases, with 5 bases left in between. The DNA of the CDR3 is TGCAGCGTTCGGAGCTCTGGGGCCAACGTCCTGACTTTC. Protein: CSVRSSGANVLTF.

The rearrangement uses TRBV20-1 and TRBJ2-4, with 7 bases matching TRBD1. The germline CDR1 and CDR2 sequences are DFQATT and SNEGSKA (reference sequence). The CDR3 runs 12 residues. CDR3 in amino acids: CMSLRQGNIQYF. The DNA of the CDR3 is TGCATGTCTCTGAGACAGGGAAACATTCAGTACTTC.

The chain uses TRBV20-1 and TRBJ2-3, with TRBD2 matching over 11 bases. CDR1 and CDR2 (germline): DFQATT, SNEGSKA (reference sequence). The CDR3 is made up of 16 amino acids. The V segment lost 1 base and the J segment 8 bases; nucleotides outside the gene matches: 11. Here the CDR3 reads CSARGVAGGPPGTQYF. DNA of the CDR3: TGCAGTGCTAGAGGGGTAGCGGGAGGGCCCCCTGGTACGCAGTATTTT.

The chain joins TRBV5-1 to TRBJ2-1; the D gene is possibly TRBD2 (5 bases). CDR1 and CDR2 from the germline V gene are SGHRS and YFSETQ. V gave up 1 base and J gave up 8 bases, with 13 bases separating them. This CDR3 contains 14 residues. CDR3 protein: CASSLRTSLDEQFF. The CDR3 coding sequence is TGCGCCAGCAGCTTGCGTACTAGTCTCGATGAGCAGTTCTTC.

This clonotype was recorded a few times. The chain couples TRBV27 to TRBJ1-4; no clear D. Trimming took off 4 bases at V and 10 bases at J, with 10 bases between the two ends. Germline CDR1 MNHEY, CDR2 SMNVEV (reference sequence). The CDR3 spans 12 residues. This CDR3 reads CASSSIIGKLFF. CDR3 bases: TGTGCCAGCAGTTCAATCATAGGAAAACTGTTTTTT.

This clonotype was found a few times. This chain connects TRBV5-4 to TRBJ2-7; D is perhaps TRBD2 (6 bases). The CDR3 spans 13 residues. CDR1 and CDR2 (germline): SGHNT, YYREEE (reference sequence). The V gene lost 2 bases and the J gene lost 5 bases, with 11 bases spanning the gap. The CDR3 DNA reads as TGTGCCAGCAGCTTTTACGGGAGCCACGAGCAGTACTTC. This codes for CASSFYGSHEQYF.

The chain combines TRBV20-1 with TRBJ1-2, with 8 bases lining up with TRBD1. V was clipped by 0 bases and J by 4 bases; unmatched bases: 4. The CDR3 extends over 14 amino acids. Germline V lookup: CDR1 DFQATT, CDR2 SNEGSKA (reference sequence). The CDR3 region is CSARDRTGSYGYTF. CDR3 bases: TGCAGTGCTAGAGATCGGACAGGGTCCTATGGCTACACCTTC.

This clonotype occurred a few times. This chain connects TRBV6-5 to TRBJ2-7; 9 bases line up with TRBD2. With V trimmed by 1 base and J by 2 bases, 6 bases remained unmatched. In germline, CDR1 is MNHEY, CDR2 SVGAGI. The CDR3 has 16 residues. As DNA, the CDR3 is TGTGCCAGCAGTTACTTGTCTAGCGGGAACGCCTACGAGCAGTACTTC. Its translation is CASSYLSSGNAYEQYF.

This clonotype was seen a few times. CDR3 region: CASSFLAGLNEQFF. The CDR3 DNA reads as TGTGCCAGCAGTTTTCTAGCGGGGTTAAATGAGCAGTTCTTC. The J gene is TRBJ2-1, the V gene TRBV27; 9 nucleotides match TRBD2. Germline V CDR1 and CDR2: MNHEY, SMNVEV (reference sequence). The CDR3 consists of 14 residues. V trimming: 3 bases; J trimming: 7 bases; junction bases outside the gene matches: 4.

This clonotype was seen a few times. V is TRBV6-5 and J is TRBJ1-2; possibly TRBD1 for D (5 bases). The V end was cut by 4 bases, the J end by 4 bases, with 16 bases between. CDR1 MNHEY and CDR2 SVGAGI come from the germline V gene. This CDR3 is 15 amino acids long. CDR3 sequence (DNA): TGTGCCAGCAGTTTCTCCTATGGGGCTAGCTATGGCTACACCTTC. This sequence encodes CASSFSYGASYGYTF.

This chain links TRBV29-1 with TRBJ2-2, with 11 bases fitting TRBD2. Trimming at V came to 5 bases and at J to 3 bases, leaving 5 bases not matched to a gene. The CDR3 loop spans 15 amino acids. Germline loops: CDR1 SQVTM, CDR2 ANQGSEA. The CDR3 region is CSVTGTSGYTGELFF. The DNA of the CDR3 is TGCAGCGTTACCGGGACTAGCGGATACACCGGGGAGCTGTTTTTT.

There are a few counts of this clonotype. The chain carries TRBV7-7 and TRBJ2-2, with TRBD2 matching 10 bases. Looked up from germline, CDR1 is SSHAT and CDR2 is FNYEAQ (reference sequence). V lost 2 bases and J lost 6; bases outside the gene matches: 3. CDR3 length: 15 amino acids. CDR3 DNA: TGTGCCAGCAGCTTAATGAGCGGGAGGGCCGGGGAGCTGTTTTTT. It yields the protein CASSLMSGRAGELFF.

This clonotype appeared a few times. The rearrangement uses TRBV29-1 and TRBJ2-5; 11 nucleotides align to TRBD2. The trim removed 5 bases at V and 4 bases at J, leaving 6 bases unmatched. The CDR3 spans 14 residues. Looked up from germline, CDR1 is SQVTM and CDR2 is ANQGSEA. CDR3 sequence: CSVSSGRSGETQYF. Here the CDR3 DNA reads TGCAGCGTTTCTAGCGGGAGGAGTGGAGAGACCCAGTACTTC.

V is TRBV11-2 and J is TRBJ2-1; 15 bases are shared with TRBD2. The CDR3 is 17 residues long. CDR1 and CDR2 from the germline V gene are SGHAT and FQNNGV. Trimming removed 5 bases from V and 5 bases from J; junction bases left unmatched: 7. The CDR3: CASSQRTSGRANNEQFF. CDR3 DNA sequence: TGTGCCAGCAGCCAGAGGACTAGCGGGAGGGCCAACAATGAGCAGTTCTTC.

The chain's CDR3 is CASARGGTQETQYF. The CDR3, as DNA: TGTGCCAGCGCCAGAGGGGGCACTCAAGAGACCCAGTACTTC. V gene TRBV7-2 combines with J gene TRBJ2-5, with 7 bases lining up with TRBD1. The CDR3 contains 14 residues. The V and J ends lost 8 bases and 2 bases, in that order; junction bases with no gene match: 8. Germline CDR1 reads SGHTA; CDR2 reads FQGNSA. Filled out from reference TRBV7-2 and TRBJ2-5, the complete variable domain reads GAGVSQSPSNKVTEKGKDVELRCDPISGHTALYWYRQSLGQGLEFLIYFQGNSAPDKSGLPSDRFSAERTGGSVSTLTIQRTQQEDSAVYLCASARGGTQETQYFGPGTRLLVL.